The 17 T cell receptor beta chains listed next were all sequenced from one sample in a study of blood T cell repertoires in COVID-19. This table comes from immunoSEQ multiplex PCR, and its TCRdb copy is limited to in-frame clones, with some not included. The table lists 200,000 to 300,000 clones, approximately 88% of them singletons, with about 0.7% in the top ten. Sequencing was carried out using peripheral blood. The receptors come from a human donor in a cohort sampled during active COVID-19.

The chain uses TRBV2 and TRBJ1-1, with D hard to call. The V and J ends lost 5 bases and 0 bases respectively, with 10 bases between them. CDR1 and CDR2 from the germline V gene are SNHLY and FYNNEI. This CDR3 comprises 14 residues. The CDR3 loop is CASSRERLNTEAFF. The CDR3 DNA sequence: TGTGCCAGCAGTCGGGAGAGATTGAACACTGAAGCTTTCTTT.

This CDR3 is CASSMRHSGGFTDTQYF. The CDR3 DNA sequence: TGTGCCAGTAGTATGCGCCACAGCGGGGGGTTTACAGATACGCAGTATTTT. The genes are TRBV19 and TRBJ2-3, with 9 bases fitting TRBD2. The CDR3 spans 17 residues. The germline gives CDR1 LNHDA, CDR2 SQIVND (reference sequence). The V segment lost 3 bases and the J segment 3 bases; nucleotides outside the gene matches: 10.

V and J are TRBV21-1 and TRBJ2-7; the table's D call, TRBD2, has no DNA check behind it. TRBV21-1 is shown as a pseudogene. The CDR3 is 12 amino acids. CDR3 region: CASSKAEPEGYF. DNA for the CDR3: TGTGCCAGCAGCAAAGCAGAACCGGAGGGGTACTTC.

The chain recombines TRBV6-1 with TRBJ2-3, with 8 nucleotides matching TRBD1. The CDR3 has 16 residues. CDR1 and CDR2 (germline): MNHNS, SASEGT. V shed 0 bases and J 0 bases; nucleotides not matched to a gene: 2. The CDR3 region is CASSEARQGSTDTQYF. CDR3 DNA sequence: TGTGCCAGCAGTGAAGCGAGACAGGGGAGCACAGATACGCAGTATTTT.

The chain couples TRBV6-2 or TRBV6-3 to TRBJ1-1; D is ambiguous. The germline V gene has CDR1 MNHEY and CDR2 SVGEGT. The CDR3 is 14 amino acids. With 7 bases removed from V and 5 bases from J, the gap between germline ends came to 17 bases. CDR3 nucleotides: TGTGCCAGCATCCCCCTGACAATTCGAACTGAAGCTTTCTTT. Protein: CASIPLTIRTEAFF.

The table lists this clone with a few counts. The chain has TRBV7-9 and TRBJ1-5, with D perhaps matching TRBD1 (5 bases). The CDR3 covers 14 residues. Germline V gene lookup returns CDR1 SEHNR and CDR2 FQNEAQ (reference sequence). Trimming shortened V by 5 bases and J by 5 bases, and 13 bases separated the two germline ends. The chain's CDR3 is CASSLLSGDQPQHF. CDR3 bases: TGTGCCAGCAGCCTTCTATCGGGGGATCAGCCCCAGCATTTT.

V gene TRBV25-1 combines with J gene TRBJ1-2; D is unclear. The CDR3 runs to 16 residues. Germline CDR1 is MGHDK and CDR2 is SYGVNS. V was cut by 5 bases and J by 4 bases, with 20 bases left in between. CDR3 in DNA: TGTGCCAGCAGTCGATGGAGGCAAGGAGGAGGCTATGGCTACACCTTC. As protein: CASSRWRQGGGYGYTF.

The V and J genes are TRBV24-1 and TRBJ2-5, with D possibly matching TRBD1 (5 bases). V shed 9 bases and J shed 5 bases, with 15 bases lying between them. Germline V gene sequence: CDR1 KGHDR, CDR2 SFDVKD. This CDR3 region has 13 residues. The CDR3 is CATATPQDETQYF. The CDR3 DNA reads TGTGCCACCGCAACCCCACAGGACGAGACCCAGTACTTC.

V is TRBV4-3 and J is TRBJ2-5, with D tentatively TRBD1 (6 bases). Per germline, CDR1 LGHNA and CDR2 YSLEER. V was cut by 4 bases and J by 5 bases, with 14 bases left in between. CDR3 length: 14 residues. The CDR3 DNA reads as TGCGCCAGCAGCCGAACAGGGTCGCAGGAGACCCAGTACTTC. Its protein product is CASSRTGSQETQYF.

The rearrangement joins TRBV7-2 to TRBJ2-5, with D perhaps matching TRBD2 (6 bases). CDR1 and CDR2 (germline): SGHTA, FQGNSA. CDR3 length: 15 amino acids. Trimming cost V 4 bases and J 5 bases, with 17 bases left between them. CDR3 in DNA: TGTGCCAGCAGCTCCTTGTTGACTAGTTCCGAGACCCAGTACTTC. Translating gives CASSSLLTSSETQYF.

Comments on this clone: A much larger clone lies a single base off, so this may be a read error. DNA of the CDR3: TGTGCCAGCATCCGGGACAGGGGTTACGAGCAGTACTTC. It specifies CASIRDRGYEQYF. The chain joins TRBV2 to TRBJ2-7; 10 nucleotides align to TRBD1. The CDR3 runs to 13 residues. V dropped 7 bases and J dropped 4; count of bases not matched to a gene: 4. Germline values: CDR1 SNHLY, CDR2 FYNNEI.

Comments on this clone: This sample includes further DNA sequences coding for the same CDR3. This chain links TRBV7-2 with TRBJ2-7; 7 bases line up with TRBD2. Germline-derived CDR1 and CDR2 are SGHTA and FQGNSA. The CDR3 contains 14 residues. Losses at the gene ends were 3 bases for V and 2 bases for J; bases not matched to a gene: 4. This CDR3 is CASSLEGGTYEQYF. CDR3 bases: TGTGCCAGCAGCTTGGAGGGAGGGACCTACGAGCAGTACTTC.

The chain combines TRBV19 with TRBJ1-2, with D maybe TRBD1 (6 bases). V lost 8 bases to trimming and J lost 4 bases, with 17 bases between them. Germline V gene data show CDR1 as LNHDA and CDR2 as SQIVND (reference sequence). This CDR3 spans 14 amino acids. The chain's CDR3 is CASGTGSDGYGYTF. CDR3 coding DNA: TGTGCCAGTGGCACAGGGTCGGATGGCTATGGCTACACCTTC. The full variable domain, with the rest looked up from reference TRBV19 and TRBJ1-2, is DGGITQSPKYLFRKEGQNVTLSCEQNLNHDAMYWYRQDPGQGLRLIYYSQIVNDFQKGDIAEGYSVSREKKESFPLTVTSAQKNPTAFYLCASGTGSDGYGYTFGSGTRLTVV.

The CDR3 DNA is TGTGCTAGTGGTTTTGGGACAGGGGGCACTCAGCCCCAGCATTTT. This translates into CASGFGTGGTQPQHF. The chain combines TRBV12-5 with TRBJ1-5, with 12 bases that match TRBD1. V lost 3 bases to trimming and J lost 6 bases; unmatched junction nucleotides: 3. The CDR3 extends over 15 amino acids. Germline assignment: CDR1 LGHNT and CDR2 FRNRAP.

The CDR3, as DNA: TGTGCCAGTAGTATTCGGCGGGCACCCGACGCGGAGACCCAGTACTTC. This encodes CASSIRRAPDAETQYF. The chain uses TRBV19 and TRBJ2-5; tentatively, D is TRBD2 (5 bases). The CDR3 has 16 amino acids. Germline V CDR1 and CDR2: LNHDA, SQIVND (reference sequence). V was clipped by 3 bases and J by 5 bases, with 19 bases between them.

The J gene is TRBJ2-7, the V gene TRBV4-2; the match to TRBD1 covers 7 bases. This CDR3 has 16 residues. The germline CDR1 and CDR2 sequences are LGHNA and YNFKEQ. Trimming removed 0 bases from V and 5 bases from J; junction bases left unmatched: 10. CDR3 protein: CASSQEGGALWDEQYF. As DNA, the CDR3 is TGTGCCAGCAGCCAAGAAGGGGGCGCGTTATGGGACGAGCAGTACTTC.

The V gene is TRBV6-5, the J gene TRBJ1-2; 8 bases are a match to TRBD1. Germline V gene data show CDR1 as MNHEY and CDR2 as SVGAGI. This CDR3 is built from 13 residues. Germline trimming cut 4 bases from V and 7 bases from J; bases unmatched to any gene: 5. The CDR3 loop is CASSSSDRVGYTF. The CDR3 bases are TGTGCCAGCAGTTCATCGGACAGGGTTGGCTACACCTTC.